The 15 T cell receptor beta chains given below trace back to one sample, sequenced in a study of CD4 T cells in relation to SARS-CoV-2 and coronaviruses. CD4+ T cells from unexposed donors were obtained before the COVID-19 pandemic (2011-2018). Sequencing was performed with immunoSEQ multiplex PCR; in TCRdb, only in-frame clones are kept and a portion is missing. The sample holds 60,000 to 85,000 clones; 85% to 95% are singletons and the top ten take under 0.3%. The sequenced sample was naive CD4+ T cells from PBMCs. Subset indicated: naive CD4+ T cells isolated by negative enrichment. Receptors were obtained from a human donor in good health.

The chain carries TRBV6-5 and TRBJ1-2; 8 bases fit TRBD1. V dropped 8 bases and J dropped 8; count of bases not matched to a gene: 13. Germline-derived CDR1 and CDR2 are MNHEY and SVGAGI. The CDR3 covers 14 residues. In DNA, the CDR3 is TGTGCCAGCGAAACGGGGGCAGGGGGCAGCGGCTACACCTTC. Protein product: CASETGAGGSGYTF.

The gene calls are TRBV3-1 (or the pseudogene TRBV3-2) and TRBJ2-2; TRBD2 is a possible D gene (6 bases). Trimming stripped 4 bases from V and 8 bases from J, with 17 bases between. The germline gives CDR1 LGHDT, CDR2 YNNKEL (reference sequence). The CDR3 is made up of 15 amino acids. The CDR3, as DNA: TGTGCCAGCAGCCGGGACTTCAAACCTGGAGGGGAGCTGTTTTTT. The encoded protein is CASSRDFKPGGELFF.

V and J are TRBV2 and TRBJ2-3; no reliable D call. The CDR3 totals 13 residues. Germline CDR1 reads SNHLY; CDR2 reads FYNNEI. V was clipped by 7 bases and J by 4 bases, with 12 bases between them. CDR3 coding DNA: TGTGCCAGCACCGTCAGGCACCCAGATACGCAGTATTTT. It is translated as CASTVRHPDTQYF.

This sequence joins TRBV30 and TRBJ2-7; D is ambiguous. CDR1 is GTSNPN and CDR2 is SVGIG in the germline V gene (reference sequence). V was pared by 4 bases and J by 12 bases, with 22 bases between. The CDR3 loop spans 13 amino acids. In DNA, the CDR3 is TGTGCCTGGACCAATGGGGTAACAGTAGTTCCGTACTTC. This sequence encodes CAWTNGVTVVPYF.

CDR3 in amino acids: CASRPLAGEYTDTQYF. The CDR3 DNA reads TGTGCCAGCAGGCCACTAGCGGGGGAATACACAGATACGCAGTATTTT. V is TRBV2 and J is TRBJ2-3; 11 bases agree with TRBD2. CDR1 is SNHLY, CDR2 FYNNEI, per germline. V shed 6 bases, J shed 2 bases, and the junction held 7 bases outside the gene matches. The CDR3 spans 16 residues.

The rearrangement uses TRBV7-9 and TRBJ2-7; D gene unclear. Trimming removed 1 base from V and 8 bases from J, with 9 bases in between. From germline, CDR1 is SEHNR and CDR2 FQNEAQ (reference sequence). The length of the CDR3 is 12 residues. CDR3 sequence: CASSLDTVKQYF. In DNA form, the CDR3 reads TGTGCCAGCAGCTTAGACACAGTCAAGCAGTACTTC. Variable domain in full (rest from reference TRBV7-9 and TRBJ2-7): DTGVSQNPRHKITKRGQNVTFRCDPISEHNRLYWYRQTLGQGPEFLTYFQNEAQLEKSRLLSDRFSAERPKGSFSTLEIQRTEQGDSAMYLCASSLDTVKQYFGPGTRLTVT.

The chain is built from TRBV7-2 and TRBJ2-2; D tentatively reads TRBD1 or TRBD2 (5 bases each). This CDR3 is built from 19 residues. Trimming removed 6 bases from V and 7 bases from J, with 30 bases in between. Per germline, CDR1 SGHTA and CDR2 FQGNSA. In DNA, the CDR3 is TGTGCCAGCAGTCCGGGATCGGGACGCCTAAGGGGATCTGACGGGGAGCTGTTTTTT. It specifies CASSPGSGRLRGSDGELFF. Looking up the rest from reference TRBV7-2 and TRBJ2-2 gives the full variable domain: GAGVSQSPSNKVTEKGKDVELRCDPISGHTALYWYRQSLGQGLEFLIYFQGNSAPDKSGLPSDRFSAERTGGSVSTLTIQRTQQEDSAVYLCASSPGSGRLRGSDGELFFGEGSRLTVL.

This clone was recorded only once. This chain connects TRBV5-1 to TRBJ2-5; D is perhaps TRBD1 or TRBD2 (6 bases each). The CDR3 runs to 15 residues. Trimming shortened V by 0 bases and J by 5 bases, and 14 bases separated the two germline ends. The germline CDR1 and CDR2 sequences are SGHRS and YFSETQ. In DNA form, the CDR3 reads TGCGCCAGCAGCTTGGCCGCTCGGGGGCGGGAGACCCAGTACTTC. Encoded protein: CASSLAARGRETQYF.

This clone came up once. This chain uses TRBV24-1 with TRBJ2-1; TRBD1 aligns across 8 bases. V was pared by 2 bases and J by 1 base, with 6 bases of the junction left unmatched. This CDR3 has 17 amino acids. CDR1 and CDR2 (germline): KGHDR, SFDVKD. The CDR3 reads CATSDSTGVPSYNEQFF. Written as DNA, the CDR3 is TGTGCCACCAGTGATTCGACAGGGGTCCCTTCCTACAATGAGCAGTTCTTC.

The genes are TRBV9 and TRBJ2-1, with 9 bases that match TRBD1. The germline V gene has CDR1 SGDLS and CDR2 YYNGEE. J was trimmed by 4 bases and V by 2 bases; bases with no gene match: 1. CDR3 length equals 14 residues. CDR3 sequence: CASSVGTGYNEQFF. The CDR3 DNA sequence: TGTGCCAGCAGCGTTGGGACAGGGTACAATGAGCAGTTCTTC.

V and J are TRBV28 and TRBJ1-1; D unclear. Trimming pared 3 bases from V and 4 bases from J, leaving 15 bases between. Germline lookup yields CDR1 MDHEN and CDR2 SYDVKM. The CDR3 covers 15 residues. The CDR3 protein is CASSFASVKSTEAFF. CDR3 sequence (DNA): TGTGCCAGCAGTTTCGCATCAGTCAAGAGCACTGAAGCTTTCTTT.

The chain has TRBV7-8 and TRBJ2-3, with a possible D match to TRBD1 (5 bases). The CDR3 runs to 13 residues. Germline V lookup: CDR1 SGHVS, CDR2 FQNEAQ. Trimming removed 5 bases from V and 2 bases from J, with 8 bases in between. DNA for the CDR3: TGTGCCAGCAGCCCCAGGGTCACAGATACGCAGTATTTT. Its translation: CASSPRVTDTQYF.

The chain employs TRBV28 and TRBJ2-1; D uncertain. V lost 6 bases, J lost 0 bases, and 9 bases lay in between. CDR1 is MDHEN, CDR2 SYDVKM, per germline. The CDR3 sequence is 14 residues long. The CDR3 region has the DNA TGTGCCAGCAGACCATCCACCTCCTACAATGAGCAGTTCTTC. Protein product: CASRPSTSYNEQFF.

V and J are TRBV29-1 and TRBJ2-7; D remains unclear. CDR1 is SQVTM, CDR2 ANQGSEA, per germline. The ends were cut back, 5 bases at V and 0 bases at J, with 11 bases in the middle. This CDR3 region has 13 residues. CDR3 residues: CSVSWASSYEQYF. The CDR3 region has the DNA TGCAGCGTTTCCTGGGCCAGCTCCTACGAGCAGTACTTC.

The chain has TRBV7-2 and TRBJ1-1; the D is unclear. Trimming left V 3 bases short and J 3 bases short, with 11 bases between. Germline values: CDR1 SGHTA, CDR2 FQGNSA. This CDR3 spans 14 amino acids. The chain's CDR3 is CASSLFPRDTEAFF. DNA of the CDR3: TGTGCCAGCAGCTTGTTTCCGCGGGACACTGAAGCTTTCTTT.